The T cell receptor (beta chain) described here comes from a study of T cells in women clearing cervical HPV infection. Study as a whole: No precancer developed; the control's incident HPV16 infection cleared within 12 months.

Notes on the study in general: Controls had more TRBV6-7 (approximately 0.15%) than cases (approximately 0.11%).

Comments on this clone: Antigen: not known. The CDR3 is cut off 3 residues early in the read; its end comes from the germline J gene.

TCRdb's table, derived via immunoSEQ multiplex PCR, lists solely in-frame clones and lacks some. In total, the table holds about 30,000 clones. CDR1 and CDR2 from the germline V gene are SGHRS and YFSETQ. The CDR3 covers 13 residues. Trimming removed 5 bases at V and 3 bases at J, with 11 bases between. This TCR came from a woman between 18 and 75 years old with a cervical HPV16 infection that either progressed to CIN3+ or cleared (not recorded which). This rearrangement joins TRBV5-1 to TRBJ1-1, with a tentative D call TRBD1 (5 bases). The sequencing input was blood buffy coat. CDR3: CASRQDGDTEAFF. The CDR3 bases that were read are TGCGCCAGCAGACAGGACGGAGACACTGAA.